The clone carrying this T cell receptor (beta chain) has at least ten counts. Its target is not known. The sample comes from a study of CD8+CD57+ T cells in acquired aplastic anemia. About the study: Sorted CD4+ and CD8+ cells yielded around 3 ug of DNA on average. On average, healthy donors gave about 10.8 million reads for CD4+ cells. Study observations and caveats: The number of CD8+ CDR3 sequences shared by patients and controls was approximately 31.

The CDR3 is made up of 11 amino acids. The germline V and J ends were trimmed by 6 bases and 8 bases, with 10 bases remaining between them. The template used for profiling TCR beta VDJ and CDR3 was genomic DNA. One entry per CDR3 protein, called by TCRdb with MiXCR from the reads. The sample shows around 170,000 distinct CDR3 sequences, roughly half of them seen only once. Sequenced sample: sorted CD4+, CD8+, or CD8+CD57+ T cells (not recorded which) from PBMCs. The origin of this receptor is a human donor in good health. The rearrangement joins TRBV12-3 or TRBV12-4 to TRBJ1-1, with D unclear. Here the CDR3 DNA reads TGTGCCAGCAGGGCCTGGGGAGAAGCTTTCTTT. Translated, it gives CASRAWGEAFF.